This T cell receptor beta chain came from a study of T cell responses to AZD1222 COVID-19 vaccine. General study findings and limits: When two AZD1222 doses had been given, Spike-specific TCR breadth and depth rose. All repertoire sampling was performed exclusively after the peak T cell response. Among the donors, most were white British and more were female, and clonal diversity was possibly underestimated. Researchers report vaccine-associated CD4 TCRs spanning spike, with dominance at 160-218 and 743-854.

Clones were read by immunoSEQ multiplex PCR, and TCRdb kept only the in-frame ones, dropping some. The repertoire holds about 150,000 clones, with around 87% as singletons. Of note for this clone: The antigen is not known.

CDR3 length equals 12 residues. Per germline, CDR1 SQVTM and CDR2 ANQGSEA. Trimming took off 3 bases at V and 5 bases at J, with 8 bases between the two ends. This TCR came from an adult in good health. This chain joins TRBV29-1 and TRBJ1-5; tentatively, D is TRBD1 (5 bases). The sample consisted of peripheral blood, taken on day 0 of AZD1222 vaccination. CDR3 protein: CSVETADQPQHF. In DNA, the CDR3 is TGCAGCGTTGAGACAGCGGATCAGCCCCAGCATTTT.